This is a list of T cell receptor beta chains from one sample in a study of CD8 T cells in ankylosing spondylitis. TCRdb reanalysed the 5' RACE reads using MiXCR and keeps one entry per CDR3 protein. This sample yields roughly 200,000 distinct CDR3 sequences, of which around 13% are seen a single time; approximately 15% belongs to the top ten. Sample: blood, either unsorted or a sorted T cell fraction (not recorded which). Receptors were obtained from a male donor with ankylosing spondylitis or in good health (not recorded which). Each CDR3 is given with its conserved first and last residue. A D gene is named only where the DNA matches it firmly. A clone size is listed for some rows: how often the clone was seen (once, few, many), or a class if it is expanded.

size	D	V	J	CDR3	DNA
.	TRBD1	TRBV18	TRBJ2-7	CASSPVGTGAHREQYF	TGTGCCAGCTCACCGGTCGGGACAGGGGCGCATCGCGAGCAGTACTTC
many	.	TRBV15	TRBJ2-1	CATSRARVYGNEQFF	TGTGCCACCAGCAGAGCCAGGGTTTACGGCAATGAGCAGTTCTTC
.	TRBD1	TRBV9	TRBJ2-2	CASSVDRGRTGELFF	TGTGCCAGCAGCGTAGACAGGGGGAGGACCGGGGAGCTGTTTTTT
.	.	TRBV7-6	TRBJ2-5	CASSQGEETQYF	TGTGCCAGCAGCCAAGGGGAAGAGACCCAGTACTTC
.	.	TRBV27	TRBJ1-1	CASSLLYGLNTEAFF	TGTGCCAGCAGTTTACTCTACGGTTTGAACACTGAAGCTTTCTTT
.	.	TRBV4-1	TRBJ2-1	CASSQWGGGDLNEQFF	TGCGCCAGCAGCCAATGGGGGGGGGGCGACTTAAATGAGCAGTTCTTC
.	.	TRBV5-1	TRBJ1-3	CASSLDRGSGNTIYF	TGCGCCAGCAGCTTGGACCGGGGCTCCGGAAACACCATATATTTT
.	TRBD2	TRBV6-1	TRBJ2-7	CASSLSGREYEQYF	TGTGCCAGCAGCCTTAGCGGGAGGGAGTACGAGCAGTACTTC
.	.	TRBV28	TRBJ2-1	CASSPPVIRGGPYNEQFF	TGTGCCAGCAGCCCCCCGGTTATACGAGGGGGACCTTACAATGAGCAGTTCTTC
few	.	TRBV10-2	TRBJ2-7	CAASSRDEQYF	TGCGCCGCCAGCAGTAGAGACGAGCAGTACTTC